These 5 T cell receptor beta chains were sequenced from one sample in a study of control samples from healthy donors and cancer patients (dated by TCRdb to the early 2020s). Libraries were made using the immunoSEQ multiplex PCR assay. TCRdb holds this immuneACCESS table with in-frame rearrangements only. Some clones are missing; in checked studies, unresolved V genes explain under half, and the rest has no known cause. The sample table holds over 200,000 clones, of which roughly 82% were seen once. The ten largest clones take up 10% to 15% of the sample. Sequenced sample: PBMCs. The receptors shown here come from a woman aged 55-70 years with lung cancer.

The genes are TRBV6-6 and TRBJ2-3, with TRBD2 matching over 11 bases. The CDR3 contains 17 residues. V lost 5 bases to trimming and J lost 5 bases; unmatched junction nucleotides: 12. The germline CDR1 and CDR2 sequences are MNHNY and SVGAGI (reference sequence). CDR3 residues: CASSRITSGRRVDTQYF. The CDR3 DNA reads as TGTGCCAGCAGTCGAATTACTAGCGGGAGAAGGGTAGATACGCAGTATTTT.

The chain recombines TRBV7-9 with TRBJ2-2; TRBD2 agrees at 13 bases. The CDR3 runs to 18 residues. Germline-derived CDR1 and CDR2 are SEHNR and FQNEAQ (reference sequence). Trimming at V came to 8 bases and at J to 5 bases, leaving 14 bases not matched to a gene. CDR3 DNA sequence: TGTGCCAGCCTAAAAAGTCCGGGACTAGCGGGACTTACCGGGGAGCTGTTTTTT. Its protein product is CASLKSPGLAGLTGELFF.

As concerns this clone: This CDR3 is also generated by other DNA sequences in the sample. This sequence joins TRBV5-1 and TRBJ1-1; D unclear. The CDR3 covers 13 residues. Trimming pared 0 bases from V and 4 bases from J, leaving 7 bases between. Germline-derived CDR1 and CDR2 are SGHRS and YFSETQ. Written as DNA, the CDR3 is TGCGCCAGCAGCTTGGGGACGGGCACTGAAGCTTTCTTT. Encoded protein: CASSLGTGTEAFF. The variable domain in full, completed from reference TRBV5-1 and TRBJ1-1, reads KAGVTQTPRYLIKTRGQQVTLSCSPISGHRSVSWYQQTPGQGLQFLFEYFSETQRNKGNFPGRFSGRQFSNSRSEMNVSTLELGDSALYLCASSLGTGTEAFFGQGTRLTVV.

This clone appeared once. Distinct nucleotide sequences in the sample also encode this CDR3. The CDR3 region is CASSPGQNEKLFF. CDR3 DNA: TGCGCCAGCAGCCCAGGACAGAATGAAAAACTGTTTTTT. The chain joins TRBV5-1 to TRBJ1-4, with D maybe TRBD1 (6 bases). This CDR3 region has 13 residues. V was pared by 4 bases and J by 5 bases, with 9 bases between. Germline V lookup: CDR1 SGHRS, CDR2 YFSETQ. Filled out from reference TRBV5-1 and TRBJ1-4, the complete variable domain reads KAGVTQTPRYLIKTRGQQVTLSCSPISGHRSVSWYQQTPGQGLQFLFEYFSETQRNKGNFPGRFSGRQFSNSRSEMNVSTLELGDSALYLCASSPGQNEKLFFGSGTQLSVL.

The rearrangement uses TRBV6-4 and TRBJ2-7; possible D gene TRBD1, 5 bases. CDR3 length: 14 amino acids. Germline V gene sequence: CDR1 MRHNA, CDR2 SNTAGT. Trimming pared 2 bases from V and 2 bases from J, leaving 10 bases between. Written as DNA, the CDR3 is TGTGCCAGCAGTGACAGGGGTCTTACCTACGAGCAGTACTTC. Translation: CASSDRGLTYEQYF.